This T cell receptor beta chain is drawn from a study of blood T cell repertoires in COVID-19. Study background: Some COVID-19 samples were acute and others convalescent; all came from the United States, Italy and Spain.

Germline V gives CDR1 KGHSH, CDR2 LQKENI. The CDR3 is made up of 17 amino acids. V was clipped by 3 bases and J by 0 bases, with 15 bases between them. Under the authors' procedure: Reference gene primer amplification yielded estimated nucleated cell counts. The assay was immunoSEQ multiplex PCR, and TCRdb's table has in-frame clones only and misses some. V and J calls and clone size are those listed in that table; D and trimming were worked out from the DNA. The table lists under 250,000 clones, approximately 86% of them singletons. The rearrangement uses TRBV18 and TRBJ2-1; possibly TRBD2 for D (5 bases). This TCR was sampled from a man aged 35 to 55 with acute or convalescent COVID-19. Sequenced input: peripheral blood. The CDR3 reads CASSPPGFGVSYNEQFF. The CDR3 DNA is TGTGCCAGCTCACCCCCGGGTTTCGGGGTCTCCTACAATGAGCAGTTCTTC.